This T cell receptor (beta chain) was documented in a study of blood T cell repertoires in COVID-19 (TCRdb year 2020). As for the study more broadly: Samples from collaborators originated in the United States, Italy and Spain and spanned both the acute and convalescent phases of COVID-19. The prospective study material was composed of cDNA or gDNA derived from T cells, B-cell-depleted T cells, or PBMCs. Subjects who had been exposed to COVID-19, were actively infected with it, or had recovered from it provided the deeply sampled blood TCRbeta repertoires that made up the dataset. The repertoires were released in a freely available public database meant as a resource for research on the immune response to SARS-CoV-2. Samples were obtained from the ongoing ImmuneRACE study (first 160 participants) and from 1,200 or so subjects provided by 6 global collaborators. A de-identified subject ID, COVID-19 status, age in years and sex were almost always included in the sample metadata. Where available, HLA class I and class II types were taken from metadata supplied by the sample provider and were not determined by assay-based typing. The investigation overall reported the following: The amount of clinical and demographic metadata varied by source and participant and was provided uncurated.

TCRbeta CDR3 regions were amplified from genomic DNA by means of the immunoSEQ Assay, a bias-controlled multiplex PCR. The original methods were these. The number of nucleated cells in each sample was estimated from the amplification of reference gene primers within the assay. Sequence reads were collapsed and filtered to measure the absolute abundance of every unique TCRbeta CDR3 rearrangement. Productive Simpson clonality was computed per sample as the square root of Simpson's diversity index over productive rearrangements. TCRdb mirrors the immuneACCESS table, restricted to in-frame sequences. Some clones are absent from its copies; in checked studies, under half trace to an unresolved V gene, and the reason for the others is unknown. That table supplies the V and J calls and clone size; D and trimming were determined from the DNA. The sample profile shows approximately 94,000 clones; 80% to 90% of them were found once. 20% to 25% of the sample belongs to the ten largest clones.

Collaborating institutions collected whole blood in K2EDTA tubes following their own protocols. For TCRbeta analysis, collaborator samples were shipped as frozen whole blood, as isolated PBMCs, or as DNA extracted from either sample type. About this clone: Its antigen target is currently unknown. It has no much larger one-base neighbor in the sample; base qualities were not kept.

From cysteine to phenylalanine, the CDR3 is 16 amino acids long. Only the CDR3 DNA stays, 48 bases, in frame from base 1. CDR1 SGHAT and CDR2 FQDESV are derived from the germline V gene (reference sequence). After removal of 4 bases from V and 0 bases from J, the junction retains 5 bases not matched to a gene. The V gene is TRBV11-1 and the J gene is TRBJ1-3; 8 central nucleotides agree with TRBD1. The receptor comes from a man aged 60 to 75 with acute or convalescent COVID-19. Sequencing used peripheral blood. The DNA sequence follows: TGTGCCAGCAGCTGGCGGACAGGGAGCTCTGGAAACACCATATATTTT. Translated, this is CASSWRTGSSGNTIYF.